This TCR beta chain originates from a study of T cell clones after liver transplantation. Sequencing was performed with immunoSEQ multiplex PCR; in TCRdb, only in-frame clones are kept and a portion is missing. The sample records 65,000 to 95,000 clones, about four fifths being singletons. The CDR3 covers 14 residues. In germline, CDR1 is SGHNT, CDR2 YYREEE (reference sequence). V lost 0 bases to trimming and J lost 6 bases, with 11 bases between them. The source was CD4+ T cells from blood, collected before liver transplant. This TCR derives from a human donor who received a liver transplant. The chain couples TRBV5-4 to TRBJ2-3; the D gene is possibly TRBD2 (6 bases). The CDR3 DNA sequence: TGTGCCAGCAGCTTGGGCGGGGTCGGTGATACGCAGTATTTT. Translating it yields CASSLGGVGDTQYF.